This entry lists 3 T cell receptor beta chains sequenced from one sample in a study of cytomegalovirus exposure and HLA in healthy donors. A multiplex PCR was run with 60 Vbeta primers and 13 Jbeta primers. Generated by immunoSEQ multiplex PCR, the TCRdb table keeps only in-frame clones and is missing some. The sample has 250,000 to 350,000 clones; more than 80% are singletons. Sequencing input: PBMCs. These receptor sequences come from a man aged 40-49 years in good health and CMV-seropositive.

The chain uses TRBV28 and TRBJ1-2; 7 bases are shared with TRBD1. The junction had 12 bases not matched to a gene; V was cut back by 4 bases and J by 4 bases. The CDR3 consists of 16 residues. From germline, CDR1 is MDHEN and CDR2 SYDVKM. The CDR3 nucleotides are TGTGCCAGCAGTTCGCAACGGGGACAGATTCGCTATGGCTACACCTTC. Protein product: CASSSQRGQIRYGYTF.

This chain uses TRBV7-9 with TRBJ1-1; D call uncertain. This CDR3 is built from 14 residues. CDR1 and CDR2 (germline): SEHNR, FQNEAQ (reference sequence). V was shortened by 3 bases and J by 0 bases, with 8 bases between the two germline ends. CDR3 in amino acids: CASSLSSLNTEAFF. DNA for the CDR3: TGTGCCAGCAGCTTGTCGTCGTTGAACACTGAAGCTTTCTTT. The full variable domain, rest sourced from reference TRBV7-9 and TRBJ1-1, is DTGVSQNPRHKITKRGQNVTFRCDPISEHNRLYWYRQTLGQGPEFLTYFQNEAQLEKSRLLSDRFSAERPKGSFSTLEIQRTEQGDSAMYLCASSLSSLNTEAFFGQGTRLTVV.

This chain joins TRBV9 and TRBJ2-7, with 11 bases lining up with TRBD1. Looked up from germline, CDR1 is SGDLS and CDR2 is YYNGEE. J lost 3 bases, V lost 4 bases, and 6 bases had no gene match. The CDR3 length is 15 residues. This CDR3 reads CASSSAGTGGYEQYF. The DNA for the CDR3 is TGTGCCAGCAGCTCGGCCGGGACAGGGGGCTACGAGCAGTACTTC.